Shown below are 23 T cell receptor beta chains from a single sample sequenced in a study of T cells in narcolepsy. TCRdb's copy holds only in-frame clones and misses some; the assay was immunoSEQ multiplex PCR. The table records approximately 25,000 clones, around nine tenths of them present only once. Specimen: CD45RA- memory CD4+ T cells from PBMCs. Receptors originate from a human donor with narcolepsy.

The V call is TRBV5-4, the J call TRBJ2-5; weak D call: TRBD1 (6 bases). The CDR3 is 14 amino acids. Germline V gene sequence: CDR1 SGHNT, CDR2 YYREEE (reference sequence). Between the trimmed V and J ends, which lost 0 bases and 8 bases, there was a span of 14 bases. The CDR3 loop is CASSLAGQSLTQYF. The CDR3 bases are TGTGCCAGCAGCTTGGCCGGACAGTCACTTACCCAGTACTTC.

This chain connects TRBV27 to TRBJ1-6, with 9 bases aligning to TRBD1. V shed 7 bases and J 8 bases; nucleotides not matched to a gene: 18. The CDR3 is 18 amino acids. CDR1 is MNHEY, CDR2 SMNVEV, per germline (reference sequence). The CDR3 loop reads CASTPLGTGFQRDSPLHF. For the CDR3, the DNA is TGTGCCAGCACCCCCCTGGGGACAGGGTTCCAAAGGGATTCACCCCTCCACTTT.

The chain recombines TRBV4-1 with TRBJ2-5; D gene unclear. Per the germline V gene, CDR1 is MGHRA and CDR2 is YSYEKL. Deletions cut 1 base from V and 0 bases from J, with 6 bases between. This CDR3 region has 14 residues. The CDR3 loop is CASSQVGYQETQYF. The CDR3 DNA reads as TGCGCCAGCAGCCAAGTTGGCTACCAAGAGACCCAGTACTTC.

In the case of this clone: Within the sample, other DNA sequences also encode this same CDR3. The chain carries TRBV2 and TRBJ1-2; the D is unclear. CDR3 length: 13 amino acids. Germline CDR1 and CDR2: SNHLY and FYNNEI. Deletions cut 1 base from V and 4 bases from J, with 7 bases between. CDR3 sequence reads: CASSEEGTYGYTF. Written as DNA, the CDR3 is TGTGCCAGCAGTGAAGAGGGTACCTATGGCTACACCTTC. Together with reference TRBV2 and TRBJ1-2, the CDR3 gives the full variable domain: EPEVTQTPSHQVTQMGQEVILRCVPISNHLYFYWYRQILGQKVEFLVSFYNNEISEKSEIFDDQFSVERPDGSNFTLKIRSTKLEDSAMYFCASSEEGTYGYTFGSGTRLTVV.

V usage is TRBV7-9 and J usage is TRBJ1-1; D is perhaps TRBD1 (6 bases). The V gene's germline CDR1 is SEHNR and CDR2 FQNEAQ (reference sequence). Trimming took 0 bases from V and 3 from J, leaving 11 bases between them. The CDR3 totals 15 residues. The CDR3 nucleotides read TGTGCCAGCAGCTTAGCGAGCGAGGGGGACACTGAAGCTTTCTTT. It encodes CASSLASEGDTEAFF.

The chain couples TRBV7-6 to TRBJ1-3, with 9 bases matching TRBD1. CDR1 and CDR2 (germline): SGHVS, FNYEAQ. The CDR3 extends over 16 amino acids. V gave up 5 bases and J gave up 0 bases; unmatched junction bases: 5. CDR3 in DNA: TGTGCCAGCAGCAGGACAGGGGAGAACTCTGGAAACACCATATATTTT. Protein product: CASSRTGENSGNTIYF. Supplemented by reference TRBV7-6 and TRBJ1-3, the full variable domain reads GAGVSQSPRYKVTKRGQDVALRCDPISGHVSLYWYRQALGQGPEFLTYFNYEAQQDKSGLPNDRFSAERPEGSISTLTIQRTEQRDSAMYRCASSRTGENSGNTIYFGEGSWLTVV.

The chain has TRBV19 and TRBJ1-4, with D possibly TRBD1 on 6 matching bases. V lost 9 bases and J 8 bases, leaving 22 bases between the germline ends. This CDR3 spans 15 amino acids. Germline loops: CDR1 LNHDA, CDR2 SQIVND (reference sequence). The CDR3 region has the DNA TGTGCCAGCCGATCAGACAGGAGCCAGGTCGAAAAACTGTTTTTT. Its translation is CASRSDRSQVEKLFF.

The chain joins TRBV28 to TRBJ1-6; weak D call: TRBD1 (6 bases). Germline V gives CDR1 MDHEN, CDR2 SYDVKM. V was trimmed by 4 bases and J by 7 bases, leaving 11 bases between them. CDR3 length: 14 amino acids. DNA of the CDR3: TGTGCCAGCAGTTATATGCAGGGGAATTCACCCCTCCACTTT. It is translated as CASSYMQGNSPLHF.

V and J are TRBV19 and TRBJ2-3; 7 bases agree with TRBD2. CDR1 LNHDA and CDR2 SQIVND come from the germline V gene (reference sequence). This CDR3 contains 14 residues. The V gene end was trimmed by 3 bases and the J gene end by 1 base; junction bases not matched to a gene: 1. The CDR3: CASSIRGGTDTQYF. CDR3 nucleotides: TGTGCCAGTAGTATCCGGGGGGGCACAGATACGCAGTATTTT.

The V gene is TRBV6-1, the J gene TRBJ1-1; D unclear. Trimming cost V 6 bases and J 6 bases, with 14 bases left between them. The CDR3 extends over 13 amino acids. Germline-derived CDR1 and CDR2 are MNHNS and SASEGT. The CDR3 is CASRRDRRSEAFF. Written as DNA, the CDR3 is TGTGCCAGCAGACGCGATCGGAGATCTGAAGCTTTCTTT.

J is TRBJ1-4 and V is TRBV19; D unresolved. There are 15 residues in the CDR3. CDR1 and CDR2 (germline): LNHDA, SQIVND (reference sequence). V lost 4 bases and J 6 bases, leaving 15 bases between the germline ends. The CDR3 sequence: CASSTLRLGDEKLFF. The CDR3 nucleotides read TGTGCCAGTAGTACCCTAAGGCTCGGGGATGAAAAACTGTTTTTT.

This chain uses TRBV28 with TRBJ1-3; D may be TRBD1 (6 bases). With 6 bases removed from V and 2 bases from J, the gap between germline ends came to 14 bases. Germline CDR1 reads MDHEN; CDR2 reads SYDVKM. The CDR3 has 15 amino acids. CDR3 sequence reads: CASSPGQLTGNTIYF. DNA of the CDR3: TGTGCCAGCAGCCCTGGACAGTTAACTGGAAACACCATATATTTT.

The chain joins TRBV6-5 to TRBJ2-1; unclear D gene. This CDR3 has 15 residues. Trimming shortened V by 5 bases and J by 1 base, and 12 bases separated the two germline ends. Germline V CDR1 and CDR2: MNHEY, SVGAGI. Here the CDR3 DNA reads TGTGCCAGCAGTGGCCGGGTTGTATCCTACAATGAGCAGTTCTTC. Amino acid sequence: CASSGRVVSYNEQFF.

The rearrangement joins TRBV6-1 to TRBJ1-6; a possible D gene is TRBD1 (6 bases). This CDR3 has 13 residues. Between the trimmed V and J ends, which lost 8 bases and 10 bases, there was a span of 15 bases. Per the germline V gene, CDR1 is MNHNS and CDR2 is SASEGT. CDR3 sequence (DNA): TGTGCCAGCCGGACAGATGGCAACTCACCCCTCCACTTT. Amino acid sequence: CASRTDGNSPLHF.

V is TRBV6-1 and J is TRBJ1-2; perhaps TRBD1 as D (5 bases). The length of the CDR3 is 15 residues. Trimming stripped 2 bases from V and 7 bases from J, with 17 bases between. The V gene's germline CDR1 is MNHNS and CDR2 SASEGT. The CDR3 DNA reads TGTGCCAGCAGTGAACGGGACTTAGGTATTTCTGGCTACACCTTC. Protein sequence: CASSERDLGISGYTF.

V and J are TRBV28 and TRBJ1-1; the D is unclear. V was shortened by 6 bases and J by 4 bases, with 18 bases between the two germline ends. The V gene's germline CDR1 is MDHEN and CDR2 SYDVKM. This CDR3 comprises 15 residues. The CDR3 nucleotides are TGTGCCAGCAGCCAATACGGGAGGGTGGGCACTGAAGCTTTCTTT. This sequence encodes CASSQYGRVGTEAFF. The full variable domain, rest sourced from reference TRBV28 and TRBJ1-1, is DVKVTQSSRYLVKRTGEKVFLECVQDMDHENMFWYRQDPGLGLRLIYFSYDVKMKEKGDIPEGYSVSREKKERFSLILESASTNQTSMYLCASSQYGRVGTEAFFGQGTRLTVV.

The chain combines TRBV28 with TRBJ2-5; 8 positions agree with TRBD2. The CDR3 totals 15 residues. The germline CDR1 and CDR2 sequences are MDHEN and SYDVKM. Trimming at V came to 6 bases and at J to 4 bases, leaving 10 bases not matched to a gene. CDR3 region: CASRPARGGRETQYF. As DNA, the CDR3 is TGTGCCAGCAGACCCGCCCGGGGGGGCAGAGAGACCCAGTACTTC.

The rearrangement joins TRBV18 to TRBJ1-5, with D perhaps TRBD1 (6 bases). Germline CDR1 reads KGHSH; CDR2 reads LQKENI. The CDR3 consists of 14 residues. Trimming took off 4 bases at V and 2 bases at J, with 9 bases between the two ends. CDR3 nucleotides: TGTGCCAGCTCACGAGGGGGGGGCAATCAGCCCCAGCATTTT. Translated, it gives CASSRGGGNQPQHF.

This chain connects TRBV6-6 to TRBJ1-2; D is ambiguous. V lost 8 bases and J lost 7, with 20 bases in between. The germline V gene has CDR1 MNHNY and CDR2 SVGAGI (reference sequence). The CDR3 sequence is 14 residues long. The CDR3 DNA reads TGTGCCAGCTCCCCTGCTGGGGATAAGGGTGGCTACACCTTC. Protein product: CASSPAGDKGGYTF.

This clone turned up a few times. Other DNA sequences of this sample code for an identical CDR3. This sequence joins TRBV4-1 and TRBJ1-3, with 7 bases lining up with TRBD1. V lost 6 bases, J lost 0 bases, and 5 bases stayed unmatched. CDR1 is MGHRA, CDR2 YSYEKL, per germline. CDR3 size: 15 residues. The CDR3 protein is CASSPGQLSGNTIYF. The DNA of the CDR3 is TGCGCCAGCAGTCCGGGACAGCTCTCTGGAAACACCATATATTTT.

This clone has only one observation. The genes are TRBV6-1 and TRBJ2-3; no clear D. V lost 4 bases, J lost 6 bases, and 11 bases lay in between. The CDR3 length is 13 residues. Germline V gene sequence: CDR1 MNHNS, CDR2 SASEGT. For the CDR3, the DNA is TGTGCCAGCAGTGGCCAACTATGGGATACGCAGTATTTT. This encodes CASSGQLWDTQYF.

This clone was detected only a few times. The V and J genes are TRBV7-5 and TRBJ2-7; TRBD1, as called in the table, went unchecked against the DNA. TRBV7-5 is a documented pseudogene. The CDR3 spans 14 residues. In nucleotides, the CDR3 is TGTGCCAGCAGCTTAGTTCAGGGTCGGAACGAGCAGTACTTC. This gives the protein CASSLVQGRNEQYF.

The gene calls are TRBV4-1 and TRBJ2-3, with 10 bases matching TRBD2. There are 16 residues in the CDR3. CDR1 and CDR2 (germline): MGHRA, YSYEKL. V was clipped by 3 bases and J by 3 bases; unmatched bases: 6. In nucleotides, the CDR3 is TGCGCCAGCAGCCAGCCAACTAGCGGGGTTACAGATACGCAGTATTTT. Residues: CASSQPTSGVTDTQYF.